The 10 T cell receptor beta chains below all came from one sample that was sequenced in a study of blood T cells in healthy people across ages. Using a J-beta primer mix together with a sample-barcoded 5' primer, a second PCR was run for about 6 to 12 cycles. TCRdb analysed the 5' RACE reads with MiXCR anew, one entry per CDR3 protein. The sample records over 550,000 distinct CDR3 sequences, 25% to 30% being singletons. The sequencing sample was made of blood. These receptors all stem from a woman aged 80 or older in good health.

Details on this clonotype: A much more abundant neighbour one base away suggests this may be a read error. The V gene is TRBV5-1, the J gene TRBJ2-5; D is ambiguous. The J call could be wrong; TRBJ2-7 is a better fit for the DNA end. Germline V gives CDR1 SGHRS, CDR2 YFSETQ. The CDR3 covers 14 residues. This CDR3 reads CASSWEGETYEQYF. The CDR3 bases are TGCGCCAGCAGCTGGGAAGGTGAAACCTACGAGCAGTACTTC.

The CDR3 region has the DNA TGTGCCAGCAGCTCCCAAGGCAGGAGTGTGTATTTT. Translating it yields CASSSQGRSVYF. The V gene is TRBV7-2, the J gene TRBJ2-3; D gene unclear. Trimming shortened V by 4 bases and J by 14 bases, and 16 bases separated the two germline ends. The CDR3 sequence is 12 residues long. In germline, CDR1 is SGHTA, CDR2 FQGNSA.

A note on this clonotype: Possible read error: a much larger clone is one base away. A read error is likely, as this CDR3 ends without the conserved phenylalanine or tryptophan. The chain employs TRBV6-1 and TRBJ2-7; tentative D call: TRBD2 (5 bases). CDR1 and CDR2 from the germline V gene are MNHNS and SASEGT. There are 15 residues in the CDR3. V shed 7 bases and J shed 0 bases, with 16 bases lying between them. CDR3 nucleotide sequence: TGTGCCAGCACCCGGACTTCCCGGAGCTCCTACGAGCAGTACTTA. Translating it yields CASTRTSRSSYEQYL.

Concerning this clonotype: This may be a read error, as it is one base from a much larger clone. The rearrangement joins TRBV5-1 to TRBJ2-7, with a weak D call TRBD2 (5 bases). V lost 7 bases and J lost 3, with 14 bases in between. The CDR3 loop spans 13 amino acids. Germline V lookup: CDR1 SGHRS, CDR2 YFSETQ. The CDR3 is CASGLLGGYEQYF. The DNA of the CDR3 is TGCGCCAGCGGACTGTTGGGCGGCTACGAGCAGTACTTC.

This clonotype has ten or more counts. The CDR3 DNA follows: TGTGCCAGCAGCCTCCGACAGAGCTCCTATAATTCACCCCTCCACTTT. Protein: CASSLRQSSYNSPLHF. The rearrangement links TRBV5-5 to TRBJ1-6; perhaps TRBD1 as D (5 bases). The V gene lost 4 bases and the J gene lost 0 bases, with 11 bases spanning the gap. This CDR3 has 16 amino acids. CDR1 and CDR2 (germline): SGHKS, YYEKEE (reference sequence).

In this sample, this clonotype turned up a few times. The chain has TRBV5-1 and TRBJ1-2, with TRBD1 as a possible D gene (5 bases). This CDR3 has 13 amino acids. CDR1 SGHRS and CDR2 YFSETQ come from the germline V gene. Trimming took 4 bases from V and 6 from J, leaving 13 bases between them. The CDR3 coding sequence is TGCGCCAGCAGCGTCGGGGCTGCCGATGGCTACACCTTC. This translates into CASSVGAADGYTF.

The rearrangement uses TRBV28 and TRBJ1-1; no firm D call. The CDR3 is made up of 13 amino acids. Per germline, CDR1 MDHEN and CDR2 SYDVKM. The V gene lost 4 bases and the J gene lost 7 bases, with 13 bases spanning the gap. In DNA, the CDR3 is TGTGCCAGCAGTTCGACCGGTTGGAGTGAAGCTTTCTTT. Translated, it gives CASSSTGWSEAFF.

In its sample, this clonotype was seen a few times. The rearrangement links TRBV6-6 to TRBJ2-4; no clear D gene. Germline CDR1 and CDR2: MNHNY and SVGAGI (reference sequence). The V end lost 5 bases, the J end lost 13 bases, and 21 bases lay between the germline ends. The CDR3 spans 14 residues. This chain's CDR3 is CASSPRALLKEQYF. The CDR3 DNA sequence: TGTGCCAGCAGTCCCCGGGCCCTGTTAAAGGAGCAGTACTTC.

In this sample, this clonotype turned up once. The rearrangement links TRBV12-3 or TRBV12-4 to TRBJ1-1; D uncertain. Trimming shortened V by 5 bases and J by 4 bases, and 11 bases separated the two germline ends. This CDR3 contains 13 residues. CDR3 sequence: CASSPRHFTEAFF. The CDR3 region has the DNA TGTGCCAGCAGTCCGCGACATTTCACTGAAGCTTTCTTT.

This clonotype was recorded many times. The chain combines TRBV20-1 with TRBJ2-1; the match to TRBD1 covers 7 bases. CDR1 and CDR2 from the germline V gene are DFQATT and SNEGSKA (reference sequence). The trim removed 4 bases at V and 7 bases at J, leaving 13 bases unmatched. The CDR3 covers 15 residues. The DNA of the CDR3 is TGCAGTGCTATCGACAGGGATCGGGTACTGAATGAGCAGTTCTTC. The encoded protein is CSAIDRDRVLNEQFF.